Shown below are 13 T cell receptor beta chains from a single sample sequenced in a study of blood T cells in healthy people across ages. It was with a sample-barcoded 5' primer and a J-beta primer mix that a second PCR of roughly 7 to 12 cycles was run. TCRdb recomputed calls from the 5' RACE reads with MiXCR, one row per CDR3 protein. The table lists some 1 million distinct CDR3 sequences, 45% of them singletons. Sequencing was performed on blood. The source is a woman aged 55-75 years in good health.

This sequence joins TRBV20-1 and TRBJ2-1, with 14 bases identical to TRBD2. Germline CDR1 reads DFQATT; CDR2 reads SNEGSKA (reference sequence). V shed 2 bases and J 0 bases; nucleotides not matched to a gene: 3. This CDR3 has 17 residues. The CDR3 reads CSARLGTSGSSYNEQFF. The CDR3 DNA reads TGCAGTGCTAGACTTGGGACTAGCGGGAGCTCCTACAATGAGCAGTTCTTC.

This chain links TRBV20-1 with TRBJ2-7; 7 bases match TRBD1. The J segment lost 3 bases and the V segment lost 4 bases, leaving 9 bases of the junction unmatched. The CDR3 totals 14 residues. Germline V gene data show CDR1 as DFQATT and CDR2 as SNEGSKA (reference sequence). The CDR3 loop is CSAKDRLDVYEQYF. In nucleotides, the CDR3 is TGCAGTGCTAAGGACAGGTTGGACGTCTACGAGCAGTACTTC.

This chain connects TRBV27 to TRBJ2-1; 11 nucleotides match TRBD2. Trimming at V came to 6 bases and at J to 0 bases, leaving 10 bases not matched to a gene. The germline V gene encodes CDR1 MNHEY and CDR2 SMNVEV (reference sequence). The CDR3 spans 18 residues. The CDR3 spells CASSPKGTSGLSYNEQFF. DNA for the CDR3: TGTGCCAGCAGCCCAAAAGGGACTAGCGGCCTCTCCTACAATGAGCAGTTCTTC.

This clonotype was recorded only once. The CDR3 coding sequence is TGTGCCAGCAGTTACCGCAGGCCGTCTAAGGAAACCCCTAACTATGGCTACACCTTC. Translated: CASSYRRPSKETPNYGYTF. This chain links TRBV6-5 with TRBJ1-2; D is uncertain. Trimming took 2 bases from V and 0 from J, leaving 22 bases between them. From germline, CDR1 is MNHEY and CDR2 SVGAGI. CDR3 length: 19 amino acids.

The V gene is TRBV2, the J gene TRBJ1-5, with 7 bases fitting TRBD1. Trimming removed 7 bases from V and 6 bases from J; junction bases left unmatched: 6. The length of the CDR3 is 13 residues. Per the germline V gene, CDR1 is SNHLY and CDR2 is FYNNEI. The CDR3 region has the DNA TGTGCCAGCACCGGGACAGTGGGTCAGCCCCAGCATTTT. Translated: CASTGTVGQPQHF. Supplemented by reference TRBV2 and TRBJ1-5, the full variable domain reads EPEVTQTPSHQVTQMGQEVILRCVPISNHLYFYWYRQILGQKVEFLVSFYNNEISEKSEIFDDQFSVERPDGSNFTLKIRSTKLEDSAMYFCASTGTVGQPQHFGDGTRLSIL.

This clonotype was observed a few times. The genes are TRBV12-3 or TRBV12-4 and TRBJ2-1; no reliable D call. The germline V and J ends were trimmed by 3 bases and 6 bases, with 12 bases remaining between them. The CDR3 runs to 14 residues. The CDR3 protein is CASSFEVNFNEQFF. The DNA for the CDR3 is TGTGCCAGCAGTTTCGAGGTGAATTTCAATGAGCAGTTCTTC.

The CDR3 is CATSNAGSYNEQYF. The CDR3, as DNA: TGTGCCACCAGCAACGCGGGGTCCTACAATGAGCAGTACTTC. This chain connects TRBV15 to TRBJ2-1, with a possible D match to TRBD2 (6 bases). The DNA end is more similar to TRBJ2-7, so the J call may be wrong. From germline, CDR1 is LNHNV and CDR2 YYDKDF (reference sequence). This CDR3 contains 14 residues.

Remarks on this clonotype: Compared with germline, one end of the junction differs, possibly owing to a read error. The V and J genes are TRBV7-8 and TRBJ1-5; 7 bases map to TRBD1. CDR1 SGHVS and CDR2 FQNEAQ come from the germline V gene. The CDR3 has 15 amino acids. In nucleotides, the CDR3 is TGTGCCCGCAGCCATCGACAGGGTAGCAATCAGCCCCAGCATTTT. Its translation is CARSHRQGSNQPQHF.

This clonotype turned up a few times. This chain joins TRBV20-1 and TRBJ1-5, with 7 bases lining up with TRBD1. J gave up 6 bases and V 0 bases, and 11 bases lay outside the gene matches. The CDR3 loop spans 16 amino acids. CDR1 is DFQATT, CDR2 SNEGSKA, per germline (reference sequence). The CDR3 sequence is CSARDRTGSLIQPQHF. DNA of the CDR3: TGCAGTGCTAGAGATCGGACAGGTTCTCTTATTCAGCCCCAGCATTTT.

This chain links TRBV9 with TRBJ2-5; D is possibly TRBD1 (6 bases). This CDR3 contains 15 residues. Trimming cost V 0 bases and J 1 base, with 10 bases left between them. The V gene's germline CDR1 is SGDLS and CDR2 YYNGEE. The CDR3 spells CASSVGWTAQETQYF. The CDR3 region has the DNA TGTGCCAGCAGCGTAGGATGGACAGCCCAAGAGACCCAGTACTTC.

This clonotype was counted only a few times. In DNA, the CDR3 is TGTGCCACAGGGGTGGGGACTGGGGCCAACGTCCTGACTTTC. Its translation: CATGVGTGANVLTF. This chain connects TRBV15 to TRBJ2-6; weak D call: TRBD1 (5 bases). The germline V gene encodes CDR1 LNHNV and CDR2 YYDKDF (reference sequence). The CDR3 is 14 residues long. The V end was cut by 9 bases, the J end by 2 bases, with 11 bases between. The variable domain in full, with the rest retrieved from reference TRBV15 and TRBJ2-6, is DAMVIQNPRYQVTQFGKPVTLSCSQTLNHNVMYWYQQKSSQAPKLLFHYYDKDFNNEADTPDNFQSRRPNTSFCFLDIRSPGLGDTAMYLCATGVGTGANVLTFGAGSRLTVL.

The chain links TRBV12-3 or TRBV12-4 to TRBJ2-3, with a weak D call TRBD1 (6 bases). V was cut by 4 bases and J by 2 bases, with 10 bases left in between. This CDR3 spans 14 amino acids. The CDR3 spells CASSSRTVTDTQYF. CDR3 bases: TGTGCCAGCAGTTCCCGGACAGTCACAGATACGCAGTATTTT.

J is TRBJ2-1 and V is TRBV3-1; possible D gene TRBD2, 6 bases. Trimming removed 0 bases from V and 10 bases from J, with 22 bases in between. From germline, CDR1 is LGHDT and CDR2 YNNKEL (reference sequence). There are 17 residues in the CDR3. CDR3 amino acids: CASSQEGVGTSAGEQFF. As DNA, the CDR3 is TGTGCCAGCAGCCAAGAGGGGGTTGGGACTTCCGCTGGCGAGCAGTTCTTC.